One and the same sample provided the 15 T cell receptor beta chains below, sequenced in a study of blood T cell repertoires in COVID-19. Clones were sequenced by immunoSEQ multiplex PCR, and TCRdb holds only the in-frame ones, with some missing. The profile shows roughly 500,000 clones, approximately 89% of them singletons. The sequencing input was peripheral blood. The receptor set was obtained from a man between 18 and 29 years old with COVID-19, enrolled during active disease.

The rearrangement joins TRBV2 to TRBJ1-1; the D gene is possibly TRBD1 (5 bases). Germline CDR1 SNHLY, CDR2 FYNNEI. The CDR3 totals 13 residues. The germline V and J ends were trimmed by 4 bases and 2 bases, with 8 bases remaining between them. The CDR3 sequence is CASSADSNTEAFF. In DNA, the CDR3 is TGTGCCAGCAGTGCAGACAGTAACACTGAAGCTTTCTTT.

The V gene is TRBV27, the J gene TRBJ2-1; D is unresolved. Per germline, CDR1 MNHEY and CDR2 SMNVEV (reference sequence). V lost 2 bases to trimming and J lost 6 bases, with 17 bases between them. The CDR3 extends over 16 amino acids. The CDR3 sequence is CASSLILENFGNEQFF. The CDR3 region has the DNA TGTGCCAGCAGTTTAATCCTAGAAAATTTTGGCAATGAGCAGTTCTTC.

The chain employs TRBV12-3 or TRBV12-4 and TRBJ1-1; no firm D call. Trimming left V 3 bases short and J 4 bases short, with 6 bases between. There are 12 residues in the CDR3. For the CDR3, the DNA is TGTGCCAGCAGTTTCATCGGCACTGAAGCTTTCTTT. Amino acids: CASSFIGTEAFF.

The chain recombines TRBV6-6 with TRBJ2-5; TRBD1 agrees at 8 bases. CDR1 and CDR2 from the germline V gene are MNHNY and SVGAGI (reference sequence). The CDR3 is 15 residues long. V trimming: 4 bases; J trimming: 1 base; junction bases outside the gene matches: 5. CDR3 bases: TGTGCCAGCAGTTTTGCAGGGGGCACCCAAGAGACCCAGTACTTC. Translation: CASSFAGGTQETQYF.

This chain connects TRBV7-9 to TRBJ2-1, with 7 bases aligning to TRBD1. After removal of 5 bases from V and 2 bases from J, the junction contained 9 bases not matched to a gene. The CDR3 runs to 16 residues. Germline V gene sequence: CDR1 SEHNR, CDR2 FQNEAQ (reference sequence). For the CDR3, the DNA is TGTGCCAGCAGCGTCCTCGGGCAGGGGGCCTACAATGAGCAGTTCTTC. This codes for CASSVLGQGAYNEQFF.

The V and J genes are TRBV10-1 and TRBJ2-5; 9 bases fit TRBD1. CDR3 length: 14 residues. Germline trimming cut 4 bases from V and 1 base from J; bases unmatched to any gene: 1. The germline CDR1 and CDR2 sequences are WNHNN and SYGVQD (reference sequence). The CDR3, as DNA: TGCGCCAGCAGTGCGGGACAGGGCCAAGAGACCCAGTACTTC. This encodes CASSAGQGQETQYF.

The V gene is TRBV24-1, the J gene TRBJ2-3; perhaps TRBD2 as D (5 bases). V was clipped by 2 bases and J by 9 bases, with 5 bases between them. In germline, CDR1 is KGHDR, CDR2 SFDVKD. The CDR3 is 11 residues long. The CDR3 region is CATSDSGTQYF. CDR3 in DNA: TGTGCCACCAGTGATTCGGGGACGCAGTATTTT.

The chain carries TRBV12-3 or TRBV12-4 and TRBJ2-7, with TRBD1 identical over 8 bases. The CDR3 has 11 residues. Trimming at V came to 5 bases and at J to 6 bases, leaving 0 bases not matched to a gene. CDR3 sequence: CASSDRGEQYF. DNA for the CDR3: TGTGCCAGCAGTGACAGGGGCGAGCAGTACTTC.

The chain couples TRBV7-9 to TRBJ2-5; D remains ambiguous. In germline, CDR1 is SEHNR, CDR2 FQNEAQ (reference sequence). This CDR3 region has 15 residues. Trimming cost V 2 bases and J 2 bases, with 12 bases left between them. The CDR3 DNA sequence: TGTGCCAGCAGCTTACTGTTCGCTAGACAAGAGACCCAGTACTTC. Translated, it gives CASSLLFARQETQYF. Looking up the rest from reference TRBV7-9 and TRBJ2-5 gives the full variable domain: DTGVSQNPRHKITKRGQNVTFRCDPISEHNRLYWYRQTLGQGPEFLTYFQNEAQLEKSRLLSDRFSAERPKGSFSTLEIQRTEQGDSAMYLCASSLLFARQETQYFGPGTRLLVL.

This sequence joins TRBV5-1 and TRBJ1-2; D might be TRBD1 (5 bases). Germline V gene sequence: CDR1 SGHRS, CDR2 YFSETQ. Trimming pared 4 bases from V and 7 bases from J, leaving 23 bases between. This CDR3 is 16 amino acids long. CDR3 amino acids: CASSPRPGLPAGGYTF. The CDR3 nucleotides read TGCGCCAGCAGCCCGCGTCCGGGACTCCCGGCGGGTGGCTACACCTTC.

The gene calls are TRBV2 and TRBJ1-3; no firm D call. CDR3 size: 14 residues. The V gene's germline CDR1 is SNHLY and CDR2 FYNNEI. V dropped 4 bases and J dropped 0 bases, with 7 bases sitting between them. The CDR3 nucleotides read TGTGCCAGCAGTGCTAAATACTCTGGAAACACCATATATTTT. Protein sequence: CASSAKYSGNTIYF.

This sequence joins TRBV6-5 and TRBJ1-1; D might be TRBD1 (5 bases). Trimming stripped 5 bases from V and 6 bases from J, with 16 bases between. Germline V gene sequence: CDR1 MNHEY, CDR2 SVGAGI. The CDR3 runs to 14 residues. The CDR3 bases are TGTGCCAGCAGTACCCCCGACAGTAACGCTGAAGCTTTCTTT. This translates into CASSTPDSNAEAFF.

Only a few counts were recorded for this clone. V is TRBV7-2 and J is TRBJ2-7, with 10 bases matching TRBD2. CDR1 SGHTA and CDR2 FQGNSA come from the germline V gene. This CDR3 contains 14 residues. Trimming cost V 3 bases and J 4 bases; bases outside gene matches: 3. The CDR3 DNA reads TGTGCCAGCAGCTTTAGCGGGGGGAGATACGAGCAGTACTTC. Protein: CASSFSGGRYEQYF.

The chain employs TRBV4-1 and TRBJ2-5; possible D gene TRBD2, 7 bases. The germline V gene has CDR1 MGHRA and CDR2 YSYEKL. The ends were cut back, 0 bases at V and 7 bases at J, with 18 bases in the middle. This CDR3 is 16 amino acids long. CDR3 in DNA: TGCGCCAGCAGCCAAGATGTCCGGGGGGCATGGGGGACCCAGTACTTC. Protein: CASSQDVRGAWGTQYF.

The V call is TRBV12-3 or TRBV12-4, the J call TRBJ2-1; 7 nucleotides align to TRBD2. The V gene end was trimmed by 2 bases and the J gene end by 12 bases; junction bases not matched to a gene: 7. The CDR3 runs to 13 residues. The CDR3 here is CASSLFPGGRQFF. In nucleotides, the CDR3 is TGTGCCAGCAGTTTATTCCCGGGAGGACGGCAGTTCTTC.